Listed below are T cell receptor beta chains from one sample, sequenced in a study of regulatory T cells in long-lasting Graves disease. TCRdb redid the calling of the multiplex PCR reads with MiXCR, one entry per CDR3 protein. The profile shows some 340,000 distinct CDR3 sequences, approximately 12% of them singletons. The same sample was also studied in work on T cells in Graves' hyperthyroidism and ophthalmopathy.

Sample: peripheral blood mononuclear cells (PBMCs), taken at new diagnosis, from a patient treated with antithyroid drugs. The receptors originated from a woman between 18 and 29 years old with Graves disease. The CDR3 runs from the conserved cysteine through the conserved F or W. The D gene is left open where the match is weak. Clone size is not always given. Where it is, it says once, few, many or a class for expanded clones.

abundance: NA; j_gene: TRBJ2-2; v_gene: TRBV7-6; d_gene: TRBD2; CDR3nt: TGTGCCAGCAGCGGAGAGGGACTATTCACCGGGGAGCTGTTTTTT; CDR3aa: CASSGEGLFTGELFF
abundance: many; j_gene: TRBJ2-1; v_gene: TRBV2; d_gene: TRBD2; CDR3nt: TGTGCCAGCAGTGACGGGCTAGCGGTATACAATGAGCAGTTCTTC; CDR3aa: CASSDGLAVYNEQFF
abundance: many; j_gene: TRBJ2-7; v_gene: TRBV7-2; d_gene: NA; CDR3nt: TGTGCCAGCAGTTCCCCGACTACCTTTTACGAGCAGTACTTC; CDR3aa: CASSSPTTFYEQYF
abundance: many; j_gene: TRBJ1-4; v_gene: TRBV10-3; d_gene: NA; CDR3nt: TGTGCCATCAGCCCCGGACAGCTTAATGAAAAACTGTTTTTT; CDR3aa: CAISPGQLNEKLFF
abundance: NA; j_gene: TRBJ1-5; v_gene: TRBV19; d_gene: NA; CDR3nt: TGTGCCAGTAGTATAGGAGCGAGCAATCAACCCCAGCATTTT; CDR3aa: CASSIGASNQPQHF
abundance: many; j_gene: TRBJ1-2; v_gene: TRBV20-1; d_gene: NA; CDR3nt: TGCAGTGCCGCATACTGGCACTATGGCTACACCTTC; CDR3aa: CSAAYWHYGYTF
abundance: many; j_gene: TRBJ1-1; v_gene: TRBV15; d_gene: NA; CDR3nt: TGTGCCACCAGCAGAGGTGATGAGAACACTGAAGCTTTCTTT; CDR3aa: CATSRGDENTEAFF
abundance: many; j_gene: TRBJ2-5; v_gene: TRBV7-3; d_gene: TRBD1; CDR3nt: TGTGCCAGCAGTCTGACAGGGGGCTTGGAGACCCAGTACTTC; CDR3aa: CASSLTGGLETQYF
abundance: many; j_gene: TRBJ2-3; v_gene: TRBV30; d_gene: TRBD2; CDR3nt: TGTGCCTGGAGTGCTGGATTTTGGGGGGGACGCACAGATACGCAGTATTTT; CDR3aa: CAWSAGFWGGRTDTQYF
abundance: many; j_gene: TRBJ1-1; v_gene: TRBV11-2; d_gene: NA; CDR3nt: TGTGCCAGCAGCTTAGACGAGAACACTGAAGCTTTCTTT; CDR3aa: CASSLDENTEAFF
abundance: many; j_gene: TRBJ2-5; v_gene: TRBV18; d_gene: NA; CDR3nt: TGTGCCAGCAGTCTGACAGGACCGCAAGAGACCCAGTACTTC; CDR3aa: CASSLTGPQETQYF
abundance: few; j_gene: TRBJ2-4; v_gene: TRBV19; d_gene: NA; CDR3nt: TGTGCCAGTAGTATGACAGAAAACATTCAGTACTTC; CDR3aa: CASSMTENIQYF
abundance: many; j_gene: TRBJ1-2; v_gene: TRBV6-2/TRBV6-3; d_gene: NA; CDR3nt: TGTGCCAGCAGTTACCCTCGACGGAACTATGGCTACACCTTC; CDR3aa: CASSYPRRNYGYTF
abundance: few; j_gene: TRBJ1-1; v_gene: TRBV29-1; d_gene: NA; CDR3nt: TGCAGCGTGGGGGAAGCGGGTTTGGGTGAAGCTTTCTTT; CDR3aa: CSVGEAGLGEAFF
abundance: few; j_gene: TRBJ1-2; v_gene: TRBV29-1; d_gene: NA; CDR3nt: TGCAGCGTTGGATATTATCAGGACAGCCAGGAAGGCTACACCTTC; CDR3aa: CSVGYYQDSQEGYTF
abundance: many; j_gene: TRBJ1-5; v_gene: TRBV3-1; d_gene: TRBD1; CDR3nt: TGTGCCAGCAGCGGACAGGGCGTAGTCACTCAGCCCCAGCATTTT; CDR3aa: CASSGQGVVTQPQHF
abundance: NA; j_gene: TRBJ2-3; v_gene: TRBV20-1; d_gene: NA; CDR3nt: TGCAGTGCTAGAAAGGGTGCCAGCAGACCGGGGGGCGGGAGAGAAAGCACAGATACGCAGTATTTT; CDR3aa: CSARKGASRPGGGRESTDTQYF
abundance: many; j_gene: TRBJ2-7; v_gene: TRBV11-2; d_gene: TRBD2; CDR3nt: TGTGCCAGCAGGACTATAGCGGGAAGCTCCTACGAGCAGTACTTC; CDR3aa: CASRTIAGSSYEQYF
abundance: few; j_gene: TRBJ1-1; v_gene: TRBV29-1; d_gene: NA; CDR3nt: TGCAGCGTTTTTGGCGCGAGAGCTTTCTTT; CDR3aa: CSVFGARAFF
abundance: many; j_gene: TRBJ2-1; v_gene: TRBV3-1; d_gene: TRBD1; CDR3nt: TGTGCCAGCAGCCAAGAACCCGGGACAGAATTTTGGGAGCAGTTCTTC; CDR3aa: CASSQEPGTEFWEQFF
abundance: few; j_gene: TRBJ1-2; v_gene: TRBV11-2; d_gene: NA; CDR3nt: TGTGCCAGCAGCTCAGGACAAGGGGATGGCTATGGCTACACTTTC; CDR3aa: CASSSGQGDGYGYTF
abundance: many; j_gene: TRBJ2-1; v_gene: TRBV10-3; d_gene: TRBD2; CDR3nt: TGTGCCATCAGCGTAGCGGGAGTACGGGTCAATGAGCAGTTCTTC; CDR3aa: CAISVAGVRVNEQFF
abundance: many; j_gene: TRBJ1-1; v_gene: TRBV11-3; d_gene: NA; CDR3nt: TGTGCCAGCAGCCCCGGGAGGGGGGCTGAAGCTTTCTTT; CDR3aa: CASSPGRGAEAFF
abundance: many; j_gene: TRBJ2-3; v_gene: TRBV7-8; d_gene: NA; CDR3nt: TGTGCCAGCAGCTTAGTTGTGGGGGCAAGCACAGATACGCAGTATTTT; CDR3aa: CASSLVVGASTDTQYF
abundance: many; j_gene: TRBJ1-1; v_gene: TRBV5-8; d_gene: TRBD1; CDR3nt: TGTGCCAGCAGCTCCGCCGCGACAGGGCTAGCTGAAGCTTTCTTT; CDR3aa: CASSSAATGLAEAFF
abundance: few; j_gene: TRBJ2-5; v_gene: TRBV6-1; d_gene: NA; CDR3nt: TGTGCCAGCAGGGGGGGACCGCACCAAGAGACCCAGTACTTC; CDR3aa: CASRGGPHQETQYF
abundance: many; j_gene: TRBJ2-1; v_gene: TRBV5-5; d_gene: TRBD2; CDR3nt: TGTGCCAGCAGCTTGGGGGCGGGAGTAAATGAGCAGTTCTTC; CDR3aa: CASSLGAGVNEQFF
abundance: many; j_gene: TRBJ1-6; v_gene: TRBV13; d_gene: TRBD1; CDR3nt: TGTGCCAGCTCCGACAGGGGGCTGGGTCGTTCACCCCTCCACTTT; CDR3aa: CASSDRGLGRSPLHF
abundance: NA; j_gene: TRBJ2-3; v_gene: TRBV15; d_gene: NA; CDR3nt: TGTGCCACCAGCAGAGACAACCTTCGCACAGATACGCAGTATTTT; CDR3aa: CATSRDNLRTDTQYF